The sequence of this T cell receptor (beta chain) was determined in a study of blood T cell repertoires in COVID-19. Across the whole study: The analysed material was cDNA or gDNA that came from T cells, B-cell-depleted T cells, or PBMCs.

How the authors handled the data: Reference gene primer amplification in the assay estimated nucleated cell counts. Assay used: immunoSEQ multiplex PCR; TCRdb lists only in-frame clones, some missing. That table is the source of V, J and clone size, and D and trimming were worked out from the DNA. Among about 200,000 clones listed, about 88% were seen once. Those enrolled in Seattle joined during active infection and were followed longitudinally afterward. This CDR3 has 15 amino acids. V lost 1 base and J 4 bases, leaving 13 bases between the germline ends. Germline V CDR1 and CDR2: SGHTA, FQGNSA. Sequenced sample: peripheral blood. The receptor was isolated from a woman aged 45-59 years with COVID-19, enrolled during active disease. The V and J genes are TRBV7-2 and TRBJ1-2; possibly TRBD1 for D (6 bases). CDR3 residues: CASSLVPDRTYGYTF. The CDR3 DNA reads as TGTGCCAGCAGCTTAGTTCCCGACAGGACCTATGGCTACACCTTC. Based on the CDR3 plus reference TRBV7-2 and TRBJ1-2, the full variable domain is GAGVSQSPSNKVTEKGKDVELRCDPISGHTALYWYRQSLGQGLEFLIYFQGNSAPDKSGLPSDRFSAERTGGSVSTLTIQRTQQEDSAVYLCASSLVPDRTYGYTFGSGTRLTVV.